Listed below are T cell receptor beta chains from one sample, sequenced in a study of blood T cell repertoires in COVID-19. Generated by immunoSEQ multiplex PCR, the TCRdb table keeps only in-frame clones and is missing some. This sample has 35,000 to 45,000 clones, with almost 95% found just once. The sequenced sample was peripheral blood. The receptors originated from a man aged 45-65 years with active COVID-19. The CDR3 runs from the conserved cysteine through the conserved F or W. The D gene is left open where the match is weak. The listing skips clone size in some rows; elsewhere it reads once, few, many or a size class.

v_gene	d_gene	j_gene	abundance	CDR3nt	CDR3aa
TRBV28	TRBD1	TRBJ2-6	NA	TGTGCCAGCAGCTCAGGGGGCTCTGGGGCCAACGTCCTGACTTTC	CASSSGGSGANVLTF
TRBV5-1	NA	TRBJ2-7	NA	TGCGCCAGCAGCTTGCACACCACCGAGCAGTACTTC	CASSLHTTEQYF
TRBV5-1	TRBD1	TRBJ1-1	NA	TGCGCCAGCAGCTTAACCGGACAGGGAGGTAACACTGAAGCTTTCTTT	CASSLTGQGGNTEAFF
TRBV5-4	NA	TRBJ2-1	NA	TGTGCCAGCAGACCTTGGGGGCGGGAGTACAATGAGCAGTTCTTC	CASRPWGREYNEQFF
TRBV5-8	TRBD1	TRBJ1-2	NA	TGTGCCAGCAGCGGGACAGGGGGAAACTATGGCTACACCTTC	CASSGTGGNYGYTF
TRBV5-1	NA	TRBJ2-3	once	TGCGCCAGCAGCCTCATTAGAGGGAGCACAGATACGCAGTATTTT	CASSLIRGSTDTQYF
TRBV30	NA	TRBJ2-7	once	TGTGCCTGGAGCTCCGGAGGAAAACTCTACGAGCAGTACTTC	CAWSSGGKLYEQYF
TRBV2	NA	TRBJ2-3	NA	TGTGCCAGCAGTGTGAGGGGGGGCGCTGGGACAGATACGCAGTATTTT	CASSVRGGAGTDTQYF
TRBV5-1	NA	TRBJ2-7	NA	TGCGCCAGCAGCTTGGTCGCGGGGACCTACGAGCAGTACTTC	CASSLVAGTYEQYF
TRBV6-5	NA	TRBJ2-1	NA	TGTGCCAGCAGATTAAACTCCTACAATGAGCAGTTCTTC	CASRLNSYNEQFF
TRBV12-3/TRBV12-4	NA	TRBJ1-2	NA	TGTGCCAGCAGTCTTCAGGGAATGGGGGGCTACACCTTC	CASSLQGMGGYTF
TRBV15	TRBD1	TRBJ2-2	once	TGTGCCACCAGCAGAGATCCGGACAGGACAACCGGGGAGCTGTTTTTT	CATSRDPDRTTGELFF
TRBV21-1	NA	TRBJ2-1	NA	TGTGCCAGCAGCAGAGGGCGCTTTGACAATGAGCAGTTCTTC	CASSRGRFDNEQFF
TRBV5-1	NA	TRBJ2-5	NA	TGCGCCAGCAGCTGGCAGGAAGAGACCCAGTACTTC	CASSWQEETQYF
TRBV7-3	TRBD2	TRBJ2-5	NA	TGTGCCAGCAGTCCACTAGCGGAAGAGACCCAGTACTTC	CASSPLAEETQYF
TRBV7-9	NA	TRBJ1-5	NA	TGTGCCAGCAGCTTAGCATTGGACTCGGCGCCCCAGCATTTT	CASSLALDSAPQHF
TRBV10-2	TRBD2	TRBJ2-3	NA	TGCGCCAGCAGTGCGACTAGCGGGAACACAGATACGCAGTATTTT	CASSATSGNTDTQYF
TRBV27	TRBD2	TRBJ2-3	NA	TGTGCCAGCGCCCTCGGGGCGGGAGGCCACGATACGCAGTATTTT	CASALGAGGHDTQYF
TRBV6-5	NA	TRBJ2-1	NA	TGTGCCAGCAGTTACGCCCAGGGAAGAGCTGAGCAGTTCTTC	CASSYAQGRAEQFF
TRBV29-1	TRBD1	TRBJ1-1	NA	TGCAGCGCCACCACCCGGGACAGGACGATTGAAGCTTTCTTT	CSATTRDRTIEAFF
TRBV10-3	NA	TRBJ2-2	NA	TGTGCCATCAGGGGAGGAGTAGCTCTATCCGGGGAGCTGTTTTTT	CAIRGGVALSGELFF
TRBV3-1/TRBV3-2	TRBD1	TRBJ1-1	NA	TGTGCCAGCAGCTCCCGGACAGGGGGCTCTGAAGCTTTCTTT	CASSSRTGGSEAFF
TRBV4-1	NA	TRBJ2-1	NA	TGCGCCAGCAGCCACCCTTTGATCAGGGACAATGAGCAGTTCTTC	CASSHPLIRDNEQFF
TRBV5-1	TRBD2	TRBJ2-3	NA	TGCGCCAGCAGTTTTAGCGGGACCCGCACAGATACGCAGTATTTT	CASSFSGTRTDTQYF
TRBV6-5	NA	TRBJ1-1	NA	TGTGCCAGCAGTCCCCCCGGGGGGTACACTGAAGCTTTCTTT	CASSPPGGYTEAFF
TRBV6-5	NA	TRBJ1-4	NA	TGTGCCACCGGAGGAGGCGAAAAACTGTTTTTT	CATGGGEKLFF
TRBV5-1	NA	TRBJ2-6	NA	TGCGCCAGCAGCTCCCAGGGCTCTGGGGCCAACGTCCTGACTTTC	CASSSQGSGANVLTF
TRBV7-9	NA	TRBJ2-1	NA	TGTGCCAGCAGCCCCACTAGCAACTCCTACAATGAGCAGTTCTTC	CASSPTSNSYNEQFF
TRBV3-1/TRBV3-2	NA	TRBJ1-2	NA	TGTGCCAGCAGCCTACAGGGAGTCAACTATGGCTACACCTTC	CASSLQGVNYGYTF
TRBV19	NA	TRBJ1-5	NA	TGTGCCAGTAGCTACAGCAATCAGCCCCAGCATTTT	CASSYSNQPQHF
TRBV28	TRBD2	TRBJ2-1	NA	TGTGCCAGCATCACACCGGGAGGGCCGGGAAATGAGCAGTTCTTC	CASITPGGPGNEQFF
TRBV12-5	TRBD2	TRBJ2-3	NA	TGTGCTAGTGGTTCTCCTCTCGGGACTAGCGGGAGTTTCCCAGATACGCAGTATTTT	CASGSPLGTSGSFPDTQYF
TRBV7-9	NA	TRBJ2-3	NA	TGTGCCAGCAGCTTAGGAGGGTTACCAGATACGCAGTATTTT	CASSLGGLPDTQYF
TRBV7-9	NA	TRBJ1-4	NA	TGTGCCAGCAGCACAGACGGTACAACTAATGAAAAACTGTTTTTT	CASSTDGTTNEKLFF
TRBV18	NA	TRBJ2-2	NA	TGTGCCAGCTCACCCTACAGGGAATACACCGGGGAGCTGTTTTTT	CASSPYREYTGELFF
TRBV18	NA	TRBJ2-1	NA	TGTGCCAGCTCACTCCTCAGTGCCACCAATGAGCAGTTCTTC	CASSLLSATNEQFF
TRBV2	NA	TRBJ2-1	NA	TGTGCCAGCAGTGCACAGCATGAGCAGTTCTTC	CASSAQHEQFF
TRBV14	TRBD2	TRBJ2-7	once	TGTGCCAGCAGCCACAACATAACCCCCCCGGGAGGACTCTCCTACGAGCAGTACTTC	CASSHNITPPGGLSYEQYF
TRBV5-6	TRBD2	TRBJ2-3	NA	TGTGCCAGCAGCTTGCGACTAGCGGGAGACACAGATACGCAGTATTTT	CASSLRLAGDTDTQYF
TRBV3-1/TRBV3-2	TRBD1	TRBJ1-2	NA	TGTGCCAGCAGCCAAGGACAAGGGACAGGGTATGGCTACACCTTC	CASSQGQGTGYGYTF
TRBV20-1	NA	TRBJ2-7	NA	TGCAGTGCTAGTCGCTTGGGAGGAGGGACGTACTACGAGCAGTACTTC	CSASRLGGGTYYEQYF
TRBV28	NA	TRBJ1-2	NA	TGTGCCAGCAGTCAACAGCTAAACTATGGCTACACCTTC	CASSQQLNYGYTF
TRBV6-6	TRBD1	TRBJ2-7	NA	TGTGCCAGCAGTTACACACTACAGGGGGCCTACGAGCAGTACTTC	CASSYTLQGAYEQYF
TRBV3-1/TRBV3-2	NA	TRBJ2-7	NA	TGTGCCAGCAGCCATTACAGTTCCTACGAGCAGTACTTC	CASSHYSSYEQYF
TRBV6-6	NA	TRBJ1-2	NA	TGTGCCAGCCACAGCACCTATGGCTACACCTTC	CASHSTYGYTF
TRBV5-4	TRBD2	TRBJ2-1	NA	TGTGCCAGCAGGGATGCCGGGACTAAGTCCTACAATGAGCAGTTCTTC	CASRDAGTKSYNEQFF
TRBV27	TRBD1	TRBJ2-1	NA	TGTGCCAGCAGTCGCCTGGCCCGACAGGGGGCGGTATGGGAGCAGTTCTTC	CASSRLARQGAVWEQFF
TRBV3-1/TRBV3-2	NA	TRBJ1-1	NA	TGTGCCAGCAGCCACCAAGACAGGACCACTGAAGCTTTCTTT	CASSHQDRTTEAFF
TRBV28	NA	TRBJ2-7	once	TGTGCCAGCTCCGTCGGAGGATCCTACGAGCAGTACTTC	CASSVGGSYEQYF
TRBV5-4	NA	TRBJ1-2	NA	TGTGCCAGCAGCTTGAGGGGCAGGAGGGGTGGCTACACCTTC	CASSLRGRRGGYTF
TRBV9	TRBD1	TRBJ1-6	NA	TGTGCCAGCAGCGCCTCCGGGACAGAAAATTCACCCCTCCACTTT	CASSASGTENSPLHF